The rows below give T cell receptor beta chains drawn from one sample of a study of vaccination and CD4 T cells after COVID-19. These TCRs' antigens remain unknown. MiXCR, applied by TCRdb to the PCR reads, yields one record per CDR3 protein. The sample carries approximately 14,000 distinct CDR3 sequences, 25% to 30% recorded once. The material sequenced was CD4+ T cells from blood, cultured in vitro. The receptors derive from a human donor who had recovered from COVID-19. CDR3s include the opening cysteine and the closing phenylalanine or tryptophan. D genes are given only for firm matches. A clone size is listed for some rows: how often the clone was seen (once, few, many), or a class if it is expanded.

CDR3 | DNA | J | D | size | length | V
CASSLWDTPRRGYTF | TGTGCCAGCAGCTTATGGGACACTCCCCGGCGGGGCTACACCTTC | TRBJ1-2 | NA | NA | 15 | TRBV7-9
CASSLGAKDTQYF | TGTGCCAGCAGTTTGGGTGCGAAAGATACGCAGTATTTT | TRBJ2-3 | NA | few | 13 | TRBV12-3/TRBV12-4
CASSETGGQPQHF | TGTGCCAGCAGTGAAACAGGGGGACAGCCCCAGCATTTT | TRBJ1-5 | TRBD1 | few | 13 | TRBV6-4
CSANLDRGGTEAFF | TGCAGTGCTAATCTTGACAGGGGAGGGACTGAAGCTTTCTTT | TRBJ1-1 | TRBD1 | large | 14 | TRBV20-1
CSAIPLAGKETQYF | TGCAGTGCTATTCCACTAGCGGGGAAAGAGACCCAGTACTTC | TRBJ2-5 | TRBD2 | few | 14 | TRBV20-1
CASRREGRDTIYF | TGTGCCAGCAGGAGGGAAGGGAGGGACACCATATATTTT | TRBJ1-3 | NA | few | 13 | TRBV6-1
CASSLGQGAEGYTF | TGTGCCAGCAGCTTAGGTCAGGGGGCGGAGGGCTACACCTTC | TRBJ1-2 | TRBD1 | NA | 14 | TRBV7-6
CASSLRGRETIYF | TGTGCCAGCAGCCTCCGGGGCCGGGAGACCATATATTTT | TRBJ1-3 | NA | NA | 13 | TRBV7-2
CASSTGQGPGAQYF | TGTGCCAGCAGCACGGGACAGGGGCCAGGGGCCCAGTACTTC | TRBJ2-5 | TRBD1 | NA | 14 | TRBV5-3
CASSDRATGELFF | TGTGCCAGCAGTGACAGGGCCACCGGGGAGCTGTTTTTT | TRBJ2-2 | NA | few | 13 | TRBV6-4
CASSYLQGNTEAFF | TGTGCCAGCAGTTACCTACAGGGTAACACTGAAGCTTTCTTT | TRBJ1-1 | NA | medium-sized | 14 | TRBV6-5
CATSRDRGSPTSGNTIYF | TGTGCCACCAGCAGAGATCGGGGGTCGCCGACCTCTGGAAACACCATATATTTT | TRBJ1-3 | NA | NA | 18 | TRBV15
CASRLGQGVNTEAFF | TGTGCCAGCAGATTAGGACAGGGGGTGAACACTGAAGCTTTCTTT | TRBJ1-1 | TRBD1 | NA | 15 | TRBV11-3
CAWSVSAGQPQHF | TGTGCCTGGAGTGTAAGTGCAGGACAGCCCCAGCATTTT | TRBJ1-5 | NA | NA | 13 | TRBV30
CASSPGTPNYGYTF | TGTGCCAGCAGTCCTGGGACGCCTAACTATGGCTACACCTTC | TRBJ1-2 | NA | NA | 14 | TRBV12-3/TRBV12-4
CASSEEGRGNQPQHF | TGTGCCAGCAGTGAAGAAGGTAGGGGCAATCAGCCCCAGCATTTT | TRBJ1-5 | NA | medium-sized | 15 | TRBV2
CASSRQGYETQYF | TGTGCCAGCAGCAGACAGGGATATGAGACCCAGTACTTC | TRBJ2-5 | TRBD1 | NA | 13 | TRBV2
CASSISGVNNEQFF | TGTGCCAGTAGTATATCAGGGGTCAACAATGAGCAGTTCTTC | TRBJ2-1 | NA | NA | 14 | TRBV19
CASSYTAQVSYNSPLHF | TGCGCCAGCAGCTATACGGCCCAGGTGTCCTATAATTCACCCCTCCACTTT | TRBJ1-6 | NA | NA | 17 | TRBV5-1
CASSIGTAEKLFF | TGTGCCAGCAGTATAGGGACAGCCGAAAAACTGTTTTTT | TRBJ1-4 | TRBD1 | few | 13 | TRBV2
CASSLGGGGTDTQYF | TGTGCTAGCAGCTTAGGAGGGGGAGGCACAGATACGCAGTATTTT | TRBJ2-3 | NA | NA | 15 | TRBV7-7
CASSSDRGQMNYGYTF | TGTGCCAGCAGCTCTGACCGGGGACAGATGAACTATGGCTACACCTTC | TRBJ1-2 | TRBD1 | NA | 16 | TRBV7-9
CASSQGQDSNQPQHF | TGCGCCAGCAGCCAAGGGCAGGATAGCAATCAGCCCCAGCATTTT | TRBJ1-5 | NA | NA | 15 | TRBV4-1
CSASQGAGGTEAFF | TGCAGTGCTTCACAGGGGGCCGGGGGCACTGAAGCTTTCTTT | TRBJ1-1 | TRBD1 | NA | 14 | TRBV20-1
CASRQQGEGDYGYTF | TGTGCCAGCAGACAACAGGGCGAGGGTGACTATGGCTACACCTTC | TRBJ1-2 | NA | few | 15 | TRBV2
CATSRLEYYGYTF | TGTGCCACCAGCAGATTAGAGTACTATGGCTACACCTTC | TRBJ1-2 | NA | NA | 13 | TRBV15
CASSPGSSGNTIYF | TGTGCCAGCAGCCCGGGGAGCTCTGGAAACACCATATATTTT | TRBJ1-3 | NA | few | 14 | TRBV6-1
CATSRGAEPYEQYF | TGTGCCACCAGCAGAGGGGCCGAGCCCTACGAGCAGTACTTC | TRBJ2-7 | NA | NA | 14 | TRBV15
CASSQRGAPSYEQYF | TGTGCCAGCAGCCAGCGGGGGGCACCCTCCTACGAGCAGTACTTC | TRBJ2-7 | TRBD2 | few | 15 | TRBV6-1
CASSSDRQQPQHF | TGTGCCAGCAGTTCGGACAGACAACAGCCCCAGCATTTT | TRBJ1-5 | NA | NA | 13 | TRBV6-2/TRBV6-3
CASSLGQGTGELFF | TGCGCCAGCAGCTTGGGACAAGGGACCGGGGAGCTGTTTTTT | TRBJ2-2 | NA | NA | 14 | TRBV5-1
CASSLRGRGEQYF | TGTGCCAGCAGCTTGAGGGGGCGAGGCGAGCAGTACTTC | TRBJ2-7 | TRBD1 | NA | 13 | TRBV5-6
CSAGRTSKDEQFF | TGCAGTGCTGGCCGGACTAGTAAAGATGAGCAGTTCTTC | TRBJ2-1 | TRBD2 | few | 13 | TRBV20-1
CASSVRGDSGNTIYF | TGTGCCAGCAGTGTTAGGGGGGACTCTGGAAACACCATATATTTT | TRBJ1-3 | NA | few | 15 | TRBV6-1
CASSPRTSSGTDTQYF | TGTGCCAGCAGCCCTCGGACTAGCTCTGGCACAGATACGCAGTATTTT | TRBJ2-3 | TRBD2 | NA | 16 | TRBV9
CATAGTRETQYF | TGTGCCACCGCCGGGACCAGAGAGACCCAGTACTTC | TRBJ2-5 | NA | few | 12 | TRBV6-1